These 21 T cell receptor beta chains were sequenced from one sample in a study of spatial heterogeneity in lung cancer. Their antigens remain unidentified. TCRdb passed the 5' RACE reads through MiXCR, listing each CDR3 protein once. This table has approximately 7,500 distinct CDR3 sequences, approximately 3.6% appearing once. Time point: sample taken at primary tumor resection. General study points: Counts that tracked tumor mutation counts were those of expanded intratumoral alpha and beta TCRs.

Material: lung tumor tissue, obtained at surgery. The receptors derive from a male donor with early-stage non-small cell lung cancer.

This clonotype was seen ten or more times. The V call is TRBV2, the J call TRBJ1-6; perhaps TRBD1 as D (5 bases). Trimming took off 6 bases at V and 10 bases at J, with 16 bases between the two ends. This CDR3 has 14 amino acids. Germline V CDR1 and CDR2: SNHLY, FYNNEI. CDR3 DNA sequence: TGTGCCAGCAGCTATGAAGTGAAGGGGTCACCCCTCCACTTT. It codes for CASSYEVKGSPLHF.

This clonotype has a count of ten or more. The V call is TRBV5-5, the J call TRBJ1-4; D gene ambiguous. CDR3 length: 14 residues. V lost 7 bases, J lost 0 bases, and 10 bases lay in between. Germline assignment: CDR1 SGHKS and CDR2 YYEKEE (reference sequence). CDR3 in amino acids: CASGIVATNEKLFF. As DNA, the CDR3 is TGTGCCAGCGGAATAGTTGCAACTAATGAAAAACTGTTTTTT.

This clonotype is medium-sized by share. V usage is TRBV29-1 and J usage is TRBJ2-1; D is ambiguous. Germline V gene lookup returns CDR1 SQVTM and CDR2 ANQGSEA. There are 12 residues in the CDR3. The germline V and J ends were trimmed by 7 bases and 1 base, with 8 bases remaining between them. As DNA, the CDR3 is TGCAGCGGGGTGGCGTCCTACAATGAGCAGTTCTTC. Its translation: CSGVASYNEQFF.

At least ten counts were recorded for this clonotype. A read error is possible here, since a much larger clone lies one base away. The rearrangement uses TRBV7-3 and TRBJ1-2; a weak D match, TRBD1 (6 bases). The CDR3 loop spans 16 amino acids. The V gene's germline CDR1 is SGHTA and CDR2 FQGTGA. The CDR3 coding sequence is TGTGCCAGCAGCCTCACTGGGGGCACGGCTAACTATGGCTACAACTTC. This sequence encodes CASSLTGGTANYGYNF.

By share of the sample, this clonotype is medium-sized. This chain joins TRBV6-1 and TRBJ1-1; D gene unclear. This CDR3 is 14 amino acids long. V lost 7 bases and J lost 0, with 12 bases in between. The V gene's germline CDR1 is MNHNS and CDR2 SASEGT. DNA for the CDR3: TGTGCCAGCACCCCTTCTCGATTGAACACTGAAGCTTTCTTT. It codes for CASTPSRLNTEAFF.

By its share, this clonotype is medium-sized. The V and J genes are TRBV7-9 and TRBJ2-6; D not certain. The ends were cut back, 2 bases at V and 4 bases at J, with 9 bases in the middle. CDR1 SEHNR and CDR2 FQNEAQ come from the germline V gene (reference sequence). The CDR3 extends over 15 amino acids. The CDR3 nucleotides are TGTGCCAGCAGCTTAAGTGACCCCGGGGCCAACGTCCTGACTTTC. Protein: CASSLSDPGANVLTF.

By share, this clonotype ranks as medium-sized. This rearrangement joins TRBV9 to TRBJ2-3; TRBD2 is a possible D gene (6 bases). The length of the CDR3 is 16 residues. V was shortened by 6 bases and J by 3 bases, with 20 bases between the two germline ends. CDR1 SGDLS and CDR2 YYNGEE come from the germline V gene. The CDR3 sequence: CASNLDGGKGTDTQYF. CDR3 coding DNA: TGTGCCAGCAACCTTGACGGCGGGAAGGGGACAGATACGCAGTATTTT.

At least ten counts were recorded for this clonotype. The genes are TRBV10-2 and TRBJ2-1; the match to TRBD2 covers 12 bases. The CDR3 consists of 15 residues. Germline V gene data show CDR1 as WSHSY and CDR2 as SAAADI. Germline trimming cut 6 bases from V and 14 bases from J; bases unmatched to any gene: 14. CDR3 loop: CASREGLAGGPRKFF. CDR3 bases: TGCGCCAGCAGGGAAGGTCTAGCGGGAGGGCCTCGAAAGTTCTTC.

This clonotype was seen repeatedly, ten times or more. V gene TRBV27 combines with J gene TRBJ2-2, with 8 bases identical to TRBD2. J was trimmed by 7 bases and V by 6 bases; bases with no gene match: 10. The CDR3 loop spans 15 amino acids. Germline V gene data show CDR1 as MNHEY and CDR2 as SMNVEV (reference sequence). The CDR3 reads CASRATGGAHGELFF. The CDR3 bases are TGTGCCAGCAGGGCCACCGGGGGGGCCCACGGGGAGCTGTTTTTT.

This clonotype was detected ten times or more. This chain uses TRBV2 with TRBJ2-7; D gene ambiguous. Trimming left V 0 bases short and J 0 bases short, with 6 bases between. There are 14 residues in the CDR3. Looked up from germline, CDR1 is SNHLY and CDR2 is FYNNEI. The CDR3 protein is CASSEAASSYEQYF. DNA for the CDR3: TGTGCCAGCAGTGAAGCGGCCAGCTCCTACGAGCAGTACTTC.

In its sample, this clonotype was seen many times. The V and J genes are TRBV12-3 or TRBV12-4 and TRBJ1-6, with 8 bases that match TRBD1. The length of the CDR3 is 13 residues. V lost 5 bases and J lost 7; bases outside the gene matches: 1. CDR3 protein: CASSTGGNSPLHF. In DNA form, the CDR3 reads TGTGCCAGCAGTACAGGGGGGAATTCACCCCTCCACTTT.

This clonotype was recorded many times. The J gene is TRBJ1-4, the V gene TRBV19; D might be TRBD1 (5 bases). The germline gives CDR1 LNHDA, CDR2 SQIVND (reference sequence). Trimming cost V 5 bases and J 4 bases, with 11 bases left between them. This CDR3 region has 14 residues. In DNA, the CDR3 is TGTGCCAGTAGTGTGGGGACCTATAATGAAAAACTGTTTTTT. It yields the protein CASSVGTYNEKLFF.

At least ten counts were recorded for this clonotype. The rearrangement uses TRBV4-2 and TRBJ2-5; TRBD1 matches at 7 bases. Trimming removed 0 bases from V and 2 bases from J; junction bases left unmatched: 3. This CDR3 comprises 15 residues. Germline assignment: CDR1 LGHNA and CDR2 YNFKEQ. Here the CDR3 reads CASSQEGQLQETQYF. The CDR3, as DNA: TGTGCCAGCAGCCAAGAGGGACAGCTACAAGAGACCCAGTACTTC.

Within the sample, this clonotype is medium-sized (0.01 to 0.1%). This chain links TRBV6-1 with TRBJ1-1, with D hard to call. Looked up from germline, CDR1 is MNHNS and CDR2 is SASEGT. CDR3 size: 13 residues. V was clipped by 9 bases and J by 0 bases, with 11 bases between them. The CDR3 protein is CASFESLNTEAFF. CDR3 bases: TGTGCCAGTTTTGAGAGCCTGAACACTGAAGCTTTCTTT.

This clonotype was seen at least ten times. At one end the junction does not follow the germline gene, possibly because of a read error. The chain combines TRBV11-2 with TRBJ2-7; 11 nucleotides line up with TRBD2. Germline V gives CDR1 SGHAT, CDR2 FQNNGV. This CDR3 is built from 12 residues. The DNA of the CDR3 is TGTGCCAGCAGCCATAGCGGGGGGGCAAGGGACTTC. It is translated as CASSHSGGARDF.

This clonotype appeared many times. The CDR3 coding sequence is TGTGCCAGCAGCCGGACAGGCGGCCAGGGGGAGACCCAGTACTTC. Amino acid sequence: CASSRTGGQGETQYF. This chain uses TRBV6-1 with TRBJ2-5, with 7 bases that match TRBD1. Per germline, CDR1 MNHNS and CDR2 SASEGT. This CDR3 is built from 15 residues. V dropped 6 bases and J dropped 5; count of bases not matched to a gene: 12.

This clonotype turned up a few times. Sequence at one end of the junction differs from germline and may be a read error. The V call is TRBV9, the J call TRBJ2-2, with D possibly matching TRBD2 (6 bases). Germline CDR1 is SGDLS and CDR2 is YYNGEE. There are 15 residues in the CDR3. As DNA, the CDR3 is TGTGCCAGCAGCGTAGGTGGCGGGAACAGCGGGGAGCTGTTTTTT. Residues: CASSVGGGNSGELFF.

This clonotype is labeled as medium-sized. V usage is TRBV20-1 and J usage is TRBJ1-1; D gene unclear. CDR3 length: 12 residues. V lost 3 bases and J lost 1, with 6 bases in between. The germline CDR1 and CDR2 sequences are DFQATT and SNEGSKA (reference sequence). The chain's CDR3 is CSASLSNTEAFF. The DNA for the CDR3 is TGCAGTGCTAGTTTGTCGAACACTGAAGCTTTCTTT.

This clonotype came up many times. This chain links TRBV19 with TRBJ1-2, with D hard to call. The CDR3 has 15 amino acids. CDR1 is LNHDA, CDR2 SQIVND, per germline (reference sequence). Trimming removed 4 bases from V and 7 bases from J, with 19 bases in between. CDR3 DNA: TGTGCCAGTAGTACCACCCCGCCGGGGAAGGGTGGCTACACCTTC. Its translation: CASSTTPPGKGGYTF.

This clonotype has a count of ten or more. The chain combines TRBV9 with TRBJ1-6; a possible D gene is TRBD1 (6 bases). Per the germline V gene, CDR1 is SGDLS and CDR2 is YYNGEE. The CDR3 extends over 15 amino acids. Trimming shortened V by 0 bases and J by 6 bases, and 10 bases separated the two germline ends. The CDR3 loop is CASSVDDRSNSPLHF. The CDR3 nucleotides read TGTGCCAGCAGCGTAGATGACAGGAGTAATTCACCCCTCCACTTT. The full variable domain, completed using reference TRBV9 and TRBJ1-6, is DSGVTQTPKHLITATGQRVTLRCSPRSGDLSVYWYQQSLDQGLQFLIQYYNGEERAKGNILERFSAQQFPDLHSELNLSSLELGDSALYFCASSVDDRSNSPLHFGNGTRLTVT.

This clonotype has a handful of counts. V usage is TRBV29-1 and J usage is TRBJ1-2, with D perhaps matching TRBD1 (5 bases). CDR3 length: 11 residues. V lost 4 bases and J 7 bases, leaving 10 bases between the germline ends. Germline V gene lookup returns CDR1 SQVTM and CDR2 ANQGSEA. CDR3 protein: CSVGTRSGYTF. The CDR3 DNA is TGCAGCGTTGGGACACGGAGTGGCTACACCTTC.